This TCR beta chain stems from a study of cytomegalovirus exposure and HLA in healthy donors. In germline, CDR1 is SGHVS, CDR2 FQNEAQ. V shed 6 bases and J shed 3 bases, with 11 bases lying between them. The CDR3 is 13 amino acids. Whole-study findings and limits: Rare TCR sequences predominated, though certain public TCRs were found in many donors. TCR beta chains associated with HLA were, in a later analysis, more clonally expanded than equally common others. Cytomegalovirus association was assigned to some 160 TCR beta chains. An analysis done earlier found most TCR beta V segments productive about 87% or about 30% of the time.

Primers included in the PCR were 60 Vbeta and 13 Jbeta primers. Generated by immunoSEQ multiplex PCR, the TCRdb table keeps only in-frame clones and is missing some. Of about 65,000 clones listed, 70% to 80% are singletons. This clone was picked up a small number of times. The antigen is not known. The chain carries TRBV7-8 and TRBJ1-1; D remains ambiguous. This receptor was taken from a girl between 10 and 17 years old in good health and CMV-seropositive. The sample was PBMCs. The DNA of the CDR3 is TGTGCCAGCAGGTTGCCGGGTCACACTGAAGCTTTCTTT. Its translation is CASRLPGHTEAFF.